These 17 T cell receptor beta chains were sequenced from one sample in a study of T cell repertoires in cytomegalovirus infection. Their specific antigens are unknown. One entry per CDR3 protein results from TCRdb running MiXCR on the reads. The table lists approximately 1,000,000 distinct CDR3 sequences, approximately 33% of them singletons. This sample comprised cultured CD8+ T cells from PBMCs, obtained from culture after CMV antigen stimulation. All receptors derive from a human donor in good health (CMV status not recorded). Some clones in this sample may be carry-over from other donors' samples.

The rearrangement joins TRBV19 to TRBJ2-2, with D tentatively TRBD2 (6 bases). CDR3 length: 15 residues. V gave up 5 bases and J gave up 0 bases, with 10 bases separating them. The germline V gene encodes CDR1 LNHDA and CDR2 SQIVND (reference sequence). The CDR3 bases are TGTGCCAGTAGTCCCTGGGAGGCGAACACCGGGGAGCTGTTTTTT. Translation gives CASSPWEANTGELFF.

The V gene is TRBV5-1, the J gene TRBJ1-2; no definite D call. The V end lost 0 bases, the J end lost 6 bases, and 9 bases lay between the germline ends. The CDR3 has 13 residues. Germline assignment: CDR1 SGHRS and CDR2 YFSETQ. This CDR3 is CASSLEGSDGYTF. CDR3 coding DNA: TGCGCCAGCAGCTTGGAGGGCTCGGATGGCTACACCTTC.

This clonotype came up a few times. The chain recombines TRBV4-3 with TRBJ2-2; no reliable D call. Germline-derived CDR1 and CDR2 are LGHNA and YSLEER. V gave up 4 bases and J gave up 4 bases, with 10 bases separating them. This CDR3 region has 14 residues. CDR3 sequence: CASSLSSSTGELFF. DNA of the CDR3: TGCGCCAGCAGCCTTTCCAGTTCCACCGGGGAGCTGTTTTTT.

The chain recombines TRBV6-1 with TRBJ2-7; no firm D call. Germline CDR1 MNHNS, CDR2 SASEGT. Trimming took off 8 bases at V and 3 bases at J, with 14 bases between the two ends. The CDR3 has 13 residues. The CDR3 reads CASVGRVDYEQYV. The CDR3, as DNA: TGTGCCAGCGTGGGTAGGGTGGACTACGAGCAGTACGTC.

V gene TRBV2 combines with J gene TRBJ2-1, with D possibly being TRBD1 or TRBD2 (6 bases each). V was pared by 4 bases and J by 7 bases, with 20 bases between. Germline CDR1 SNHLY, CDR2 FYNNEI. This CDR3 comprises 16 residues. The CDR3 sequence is CASSVKYLGGGNEQFF. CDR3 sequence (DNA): TGTGCCAGCAGTGTAAAATATTTGGGGGGCGGGAATGAGCAGTTCTTC. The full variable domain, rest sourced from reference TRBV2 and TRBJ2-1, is EPEVTQTPSHQVTQMGQEVILRCVPISNHLYFYWYRQILGQKVEFLVSFYNNEISEKSEIFDDQFSVERPDGSNFTLKIRSTKLEDSAMYFCASSVKYLGGGNEQFFGPGTRLTVL.

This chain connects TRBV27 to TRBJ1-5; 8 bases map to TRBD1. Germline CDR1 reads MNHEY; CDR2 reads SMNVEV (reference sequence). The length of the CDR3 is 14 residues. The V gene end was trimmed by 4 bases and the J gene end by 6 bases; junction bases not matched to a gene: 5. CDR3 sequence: CASSSSGGFQPQHF. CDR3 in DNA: TGTGCCAGCAGTTCGTCAGGGGGCTTTCAGCCCCAGCATTTT.

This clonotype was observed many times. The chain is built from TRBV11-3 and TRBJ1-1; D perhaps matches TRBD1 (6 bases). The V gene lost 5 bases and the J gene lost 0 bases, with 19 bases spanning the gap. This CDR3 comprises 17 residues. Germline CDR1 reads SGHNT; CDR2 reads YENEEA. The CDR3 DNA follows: TGTGCCAGCAGCCAACCACGAGTGGACAGAGTGAACACTGAAGCTTTCTTT. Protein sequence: CASSQPRVDRVNTEAFF. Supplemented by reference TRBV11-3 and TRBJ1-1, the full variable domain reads EAGVVQSPRYKIIEKKQPVAFWCNPISGHNTLYWYLQNLGQGPELLIRYENEEAVDDSQLPKDRFSAERLKGVDSTLKIQPAELGDSAVYLCASSQPRVDRVNTEAFFGQGTRLTVV.

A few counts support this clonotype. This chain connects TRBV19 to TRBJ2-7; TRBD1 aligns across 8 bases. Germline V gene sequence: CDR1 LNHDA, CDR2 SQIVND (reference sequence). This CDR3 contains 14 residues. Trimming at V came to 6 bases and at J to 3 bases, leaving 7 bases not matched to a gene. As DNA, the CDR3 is TGTGCCAGTAGCGAACCGGGACAGGACTACGAGCAGTACTTC. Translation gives CASSEPGQDYEQYF.

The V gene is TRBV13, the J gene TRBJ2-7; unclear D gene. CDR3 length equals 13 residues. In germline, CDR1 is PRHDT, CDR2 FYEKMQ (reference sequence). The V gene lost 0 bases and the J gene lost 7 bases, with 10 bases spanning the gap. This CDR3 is CASSLGPTGEQYV. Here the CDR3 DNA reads TGTGCCAGCAGCTTAGGCCCGACGGGTGAGCAGTACGTC.

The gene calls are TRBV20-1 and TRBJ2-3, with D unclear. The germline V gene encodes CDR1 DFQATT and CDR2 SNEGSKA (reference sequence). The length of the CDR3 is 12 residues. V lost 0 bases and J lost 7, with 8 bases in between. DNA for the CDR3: TGCAGTGCTAGAGAATCTCGGCATACGCAGTATTTT. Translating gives CSARESRHTQYF.

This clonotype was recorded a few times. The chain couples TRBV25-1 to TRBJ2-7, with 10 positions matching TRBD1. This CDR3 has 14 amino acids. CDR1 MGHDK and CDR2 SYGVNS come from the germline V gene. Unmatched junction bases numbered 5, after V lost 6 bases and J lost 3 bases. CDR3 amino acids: CASSRQGANYEQYF. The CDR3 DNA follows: TGTGCCAGCAGCAGACAGGGGGCAAACTACGAGCAGTACTTC.

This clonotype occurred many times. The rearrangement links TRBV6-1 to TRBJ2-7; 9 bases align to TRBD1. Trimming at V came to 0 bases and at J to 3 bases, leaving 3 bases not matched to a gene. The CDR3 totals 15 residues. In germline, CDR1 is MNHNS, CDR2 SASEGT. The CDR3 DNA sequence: TGTGCCAGCAGTGAAGCGTCGGACAGGGGCTACGAGCAGTACGTC. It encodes CASSEASDRGYEQYV.

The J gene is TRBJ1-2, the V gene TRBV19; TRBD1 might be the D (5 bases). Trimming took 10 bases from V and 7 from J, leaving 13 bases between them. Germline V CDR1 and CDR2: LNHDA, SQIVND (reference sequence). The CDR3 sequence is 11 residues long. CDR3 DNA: TGTGCCATAAGGGGTAGCGGTGGCTACACCTTC. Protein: CAIRGSGGYTF.

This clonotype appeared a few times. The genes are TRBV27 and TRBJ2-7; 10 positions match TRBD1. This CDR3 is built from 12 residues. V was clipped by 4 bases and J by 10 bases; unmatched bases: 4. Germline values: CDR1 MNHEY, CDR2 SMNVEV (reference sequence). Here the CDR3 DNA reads TGTGCCAGCAGTTCCCGGGACAGGGGACAGTACTTC. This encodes CASSSRDRGQYF.

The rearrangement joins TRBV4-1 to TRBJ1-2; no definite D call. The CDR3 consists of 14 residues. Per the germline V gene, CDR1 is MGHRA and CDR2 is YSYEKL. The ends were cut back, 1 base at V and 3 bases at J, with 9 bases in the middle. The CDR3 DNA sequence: TGCGCCAGCAGCCAAGCTCGATCTCACTATGGCTACACCTTC. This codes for CASSQARSHYGYTF.

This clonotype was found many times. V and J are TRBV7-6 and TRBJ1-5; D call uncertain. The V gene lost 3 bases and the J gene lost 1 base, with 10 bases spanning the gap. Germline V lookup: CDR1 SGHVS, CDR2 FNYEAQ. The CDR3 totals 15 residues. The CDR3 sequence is CASSLDGRSNQPQHF. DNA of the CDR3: TGTGCCAGCAGCTTGGACGGGAGGAGCAATCAGCCCCAGCATTTT.

This chain's CDR3 is CASSGPGLAREQFF. CDR3 DNA sequence: TGTGCCAGCAGCGGCCCGGGACTAGCTAGAGAGCAGTTCTTC. The V gene is TRBV12-3 or TRBV12-4, the J gene TRBJ2-1; 9 bases are a match to TRBD2. The length of the CDR3 is 14 residues. V shed 6 bases and J 10 bases; nucleotides not matched to a gene: 10.